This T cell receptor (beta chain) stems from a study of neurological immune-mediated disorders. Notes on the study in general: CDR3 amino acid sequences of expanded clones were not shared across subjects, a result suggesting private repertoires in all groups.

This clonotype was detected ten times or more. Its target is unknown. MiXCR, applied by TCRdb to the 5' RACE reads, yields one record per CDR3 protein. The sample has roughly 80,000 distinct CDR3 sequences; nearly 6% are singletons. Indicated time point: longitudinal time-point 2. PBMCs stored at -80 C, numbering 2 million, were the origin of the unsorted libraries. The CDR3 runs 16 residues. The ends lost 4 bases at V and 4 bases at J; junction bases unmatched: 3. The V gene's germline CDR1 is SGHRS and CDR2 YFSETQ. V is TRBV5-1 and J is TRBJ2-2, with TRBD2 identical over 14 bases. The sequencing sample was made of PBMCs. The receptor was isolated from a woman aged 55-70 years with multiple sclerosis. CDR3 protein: CASSRGLAGATGELFF. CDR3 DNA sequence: TGCGCCAGCAGCCGGGGACTAGCGGGGGCCACCGGGGAGCTGTTTTTT.